Listed below are T cell receptor beta chains from one sample, sequenced in a study of identical twins. TCRdb fed the 5' RACE reads into MiXCR, producing one record per CDR3 protein. In the table there are approximately 230,000 distinct CDR3 sequences, 6% to 7% of which are singletons. These same records also appear under a second study, on T cells expressing NK-cell markers.

The sample comprised CD8+ T cells sorted from blood. These receptors all come from a woman between 18 and 30 years old in good health. Each CDR3 is given with its conserved first and last residue. A D gene is named only where the DNA matches it firmly.

d_gene | j_gene | v_gene | CDR3aa
- | TRBJ2-1 | TRBV5-1 | CASTRSGVGMDEQFF
TRBD1 | TRBJ2-7 | TRBV6-2/TRBV6-3 | CASISGTALREQYF
- | TRBJ2-7 | TRBV7-9 | CAIGRQRSYEQYF
- | TRBJ2-7 | TRBV6-2/TRBV6-3 | CASSSPNYEQYF
- | TRBJ2-7 | TRBV7-8 | CASSLVGPLDEQYF
- | TRBJ1-1 | TRBV4-2 | CASSLDIRAGTEAFF
TRBD2 | TRBJ2-1 | TRBV3-1 | CASRAGLAGPSSYNEQFF
- | TRBJ1-4 | TRBV19 | CASSPTTDFNEKLFF
TRBD1 | TRBJ2-7 | TRBV5-6 | CASSLGTGKYEQYF
- | TRBJ2-3 | TRBV12-3/TRBV12-4 | CASTQSGSTDTQYF
TRBD1 | TRBJ2-1 | TRBV7-8 | CASSIRQGPSNEQFF
TRBD1 | TRBJ2-6 | TRBV5-4 | CASSFGGQSPSSGANVLTF
- | TRBJ2-1 | TRBV4-1 | CASSKEVNEQFF
- | TRBJ1-5 | TRBV2 | CASSERSPSLNSNQPQHF
- | TRBJ2-2 | TRBV6-5 | CASSYSGDSITGELFF
- | TRBJ2-7 | TRBV6-1 | CASAQEGRLLAQYF
TRBD2 | TRBJ2-1 | TRBV11-2 | CASSQGLAGPSSNEQFF
- | TRBJ2-1 | TRBV12-3/TRBV12-4 | CASSQQGIKNEQFF
- | TRBJ1-2 | TRBV4-3 | CASSQGENYYGYTF
- | TRBJ2-7 | TRBV29-1 | CSVTQEQGYEQYF
- | TRBJ2-6 | TRBV29-1 | CSVKKGLSGANVLTF
- | TRBJ2-7 | TRBV29-1 | CSVSDSYYEQYF
- | TRBJ2-1 | TRBV29-1 | CSVDGSGGTPYNEQFF
- | TRBJ1-1 | TRBV27 | CASSLYVDTEAFF
- | TRBJ2-5 | TRBV29-1 | CSAPTGRETQYF
TRBD1 | TRBJ2-7 | TRBV27 | CASSLRDSRYEQYF